This paragraph covers one TCR beta chain sequence. Its antigen is unknown. Looked up from germline, CDR1 is SGHAT and CDR2 is FQNNGV. This CDR3 is 11 amino acids long. V was clipped by 5 bases and J by 15 bases, with 14 bases between them. Using its own MiXCR run on the 5' RACE reads, TCRdb lists one record per CDR3 protein. This table holds over 500,000 distinct CDR3 sequences, 22% found once. These data are taken from a study of identical twins. Study conclusions and caveats: For out-of-frame alpha sequences shared by twins, low generation probability was in excess.

The same specimen was also included in a second study, on T cells expressing NK-cell markers. Turning to that study: HCMV seropositivity characterized most of the eight sequenced donors, and seronegativity one. Restriction of sorting to alpha-beta TCR T cells was accomplished in several experiments using an anti-gamma-delta TCR antibody. Among several donors, these clonotypes also ranked first in the CD3+CD56-NKG2C+ fraction.

J is TRBJ2-1 and V is TRBV11-2; no clear D. Specimen: CD4+ T cells sorted from blood. The sequence derives from a young woman in good health. The CDR3 DNA follows: TGTGCCAGCAGCGTCGTGCGTGAGTGGTTCTTC. It encodes CASSVVREWFF.